This T cell receptor (beta chain) stems from a study of blood T cell repertoires in COVID-19. Study-level information: The analysed material was cDNA or gDNA that came from T cells, B-cell-depleted T cells, or PBMCs.

Authors' methods: Amplification with reference gene primers provided the estimates of nucleated cell counts. The data were produced by immunoSEQ multiplex PCR, yet TCRdb's version contains in-frame clones alone and is incomplete. The D gene and trimming were derived from the DNA, and the V and J assignments and clone size from that table. The sample records roughly 43,000 clones, 75% to 90% being singletons. Germline loops: CDR1 LNHDA, CDR2 SQIVND (reference sequence). The CDR3 covers 15 residues. V shed 5 bases and J 4 bases; nucleotides not matched to a gene: 6. The chain links TRBV19 to TRBJ2-7, with TRBD1 matching over 12 bases. This receptor was identified in a man aged 55 to 69 with active COVID-19. Source material: peripheral blood. CDR3 protein: CASSHGTGGRYEQYF. The DNA for the CDR3 is TGTGCCAGTAGTCATGGGACAGGGGGCAGGTACGAGCAGTACTTC.